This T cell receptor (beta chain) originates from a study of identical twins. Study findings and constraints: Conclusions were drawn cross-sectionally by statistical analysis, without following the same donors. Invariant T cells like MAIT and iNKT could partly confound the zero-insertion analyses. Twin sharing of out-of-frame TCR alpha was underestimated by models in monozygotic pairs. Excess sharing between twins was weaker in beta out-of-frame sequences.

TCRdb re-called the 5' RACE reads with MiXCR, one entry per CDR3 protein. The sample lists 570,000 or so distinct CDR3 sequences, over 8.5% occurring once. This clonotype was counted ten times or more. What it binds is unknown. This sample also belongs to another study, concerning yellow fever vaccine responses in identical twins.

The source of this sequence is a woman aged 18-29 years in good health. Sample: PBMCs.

The CDR3 loop reads CSARSGVGTQYF. The CDR3 DNA reads TGCAGTGCTAGATCCGGGGTAGGGACCCAGTACTTC. The chain recombines TRBV20-1 with TRBJ2-5; perhaps TRBD2 as D (5 bases). The CDR3 consists of 12 residues. Germline-derived CDR1 and CDR2 are DFQATT and SNEGSKA (reference sequence). Trimming took off 2 bases at V and 7 bases at J, with 11 bases between the two ends.